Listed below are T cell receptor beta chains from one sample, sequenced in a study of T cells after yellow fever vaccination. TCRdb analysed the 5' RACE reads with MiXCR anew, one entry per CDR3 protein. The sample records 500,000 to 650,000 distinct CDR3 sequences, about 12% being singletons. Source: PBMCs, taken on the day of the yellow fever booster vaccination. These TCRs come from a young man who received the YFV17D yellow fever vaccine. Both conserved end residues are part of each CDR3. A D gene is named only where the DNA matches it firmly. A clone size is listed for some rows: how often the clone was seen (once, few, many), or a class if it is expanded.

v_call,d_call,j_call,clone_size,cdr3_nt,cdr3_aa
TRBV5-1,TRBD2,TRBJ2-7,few,TGCGCCAGCAGCTTGTGGGTGACTAGCGGCCCCTCCTACGAGCAGTACTTC,CASSLWVTSGPSYEQYF
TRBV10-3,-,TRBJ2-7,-,TGTGCCATCAGTGAGTGGGGTACTCTCTACGAGCAGTACTTC,CAISEWGTLYEQYF
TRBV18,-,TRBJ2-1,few,TGTGCCAGCTCACAGACCGACCTGGGGGAGCAGTTCTTC,CASSQTDLGEQFF
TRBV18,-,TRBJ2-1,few,TGTGCCAGCTCACCACCCGGAGGGAGGCTGGGGAATGAGCAGTTCTTC,CASSPPGGRLGNEQFF
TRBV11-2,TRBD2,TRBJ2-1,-,TGTGCCAGCAGCTTTTACACGGGAGGGGGGGTCAATGAGCAGTTCTTC,CASSFYTGGGVNEQFF
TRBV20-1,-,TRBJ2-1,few,TGCAGTGCTAGAGATACCGGTTTAGCACAACGGGTTGTCGATGAGCAGTTCTTC,CSARDTGLAQRVVDEQFF
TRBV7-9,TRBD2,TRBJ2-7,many,TGTGCCAGCAGCCTAGGACTAGCGGGAAACTACGAGCAGTACTTC,CASSLGLAGNYEQYF
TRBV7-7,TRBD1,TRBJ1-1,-,TGTGCCAGCAGCTCATACCCCAAGGGACAGGGGGAAGCTTTCTTT,CASSSYPKGQGEAFF
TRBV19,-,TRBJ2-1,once,TGTGCCAGTAGTATATTCGAGAATGAGCAGTTCTTC,CASSIFENEQFF
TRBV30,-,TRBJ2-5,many,TGTGCCTGGCGAGGGGCGGGAATAGAGACCCAGTACTTC,CAWRGAGIETQYF
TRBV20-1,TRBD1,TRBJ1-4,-,TGCAGTGCCGACGACAGGGGGTCTGAAAAACTGTTTTTT,CSADDRGSEKLFF
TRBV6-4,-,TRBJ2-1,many,TGTGCCAGCAGTGACTTGGCTCGAAGCTCCTACAATGAGCAGTTCTTC,CASSDLARSSYNEQFF
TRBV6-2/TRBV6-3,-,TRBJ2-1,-,TGTGCCAGCAGTTACTCGATTGGTGGGGACCACAATGAGCAGTTCTTC,CASSYSIGGDHNEQFF
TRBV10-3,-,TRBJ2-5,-,TGTGCCATCAGCACAGGAACCACGGGACCGCCGGAGACCCAGTACTTC,CAISTGTTGPPETQYF
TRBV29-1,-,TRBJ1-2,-,TGCAGCGTTGGGAGGGGCTATGGCTACACCTTC,CSVGRGYGYTF
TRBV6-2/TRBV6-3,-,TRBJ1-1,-,TGTGCCAGCAGTTACGCGGGACAAGACACTGAAGCTTTCTTT,CASSYAGQDTEAFF
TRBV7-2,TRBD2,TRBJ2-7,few,TGTGCCAGCAGCCCCAGGGGACTAGCGGCGAGCTCCTACGAGCAGTACTTC,CASSPRGLAASSYEQYF
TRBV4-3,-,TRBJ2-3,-,TGCGCCAGCAGCCAAGATGTGGAGTATACGCAGTATTTT,CASSQDVEYTQYF
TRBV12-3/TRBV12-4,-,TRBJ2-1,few,TGTGCCAGCAGTCGGACCCTGGCGGGTGAGCAGTTCTTC,CASSRTLAGEQFF
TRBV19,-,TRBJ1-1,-,TGTGCCAGTAACCCCTGGGGGGGGCGGACCACTGAAGCTTTCTTT,CASNPWGGRTTEAFF